The rows below give T cell receptor beta chains drawn from one sample of a study of neurological immune-mediated disorders. TCRdb processed the 5' RACE reads anew with MiXCR; each CDR3 protein has one entry. This table holds around 14,000 distinct CDR3 sequences, about 7% found once. The sample taken for sequencing was CD8+ T cells from blood. The receptor source for this set is a middle-aged woman in good health. CDR3s include the opening cysteine and the closing phenylalanine or tryptophan. Each record gives: D gene, J gene, CDR3 length, V gene, clone size, CDR3 protein, CDR3 DNA. The D gene is left open where the match is weak. Not all rows give a size; the values are once, few, many and, for expanded clones, a class.

TRBD2	TRBJ2-7	15	TRBV5-6	many	CASSLGGTSAYEQYF	TGTGCCAGCAGCTTGGGCGGGACTAGTGCCTACGAGCAGTACTTC
NA	TRBJ2-1	16	TRBV5-1	many	CASRAYPSSGGGEQFF	TGCGCCAGCAGGGCATATCCTAGCTCAGGAGGCGGAGAGCAGTTCTTC
TRBD2	TRBJ2-1	15	TRBV20-1	many	CSAGTSGLPYNEQFF	TGCAGTGCTGGAACTAGCGGATTACCTTACAATGAGCAGTTCTTC
TRBD2	TRBJ2-1	14	TRBV10-3	many	CAISPGLEVYEQFF	TGTGCCATCAGCCCGGGACTAGAGGTTTATGAGCAGTTCTTC
TRBD2	TRBJ2-7	16	TRBV7-8	many	CASSLGTSLSSYEQYF	TGTGCCAGCAGCTTAGGGACTAGCCTCAGCTCCTACGAGCAGTACTTC
NA	TRBJ2-3	16	TRBV7-9	many	CASSLNIMAATDTQYF	TGTGCCAGCAGCTTAAATATAATGGCCGCCACAGATACGCAGTATTTT
NA	TRBJ2-1	9	TRBV12-3/TRBV12-4	many	CASGREQFF	TGTGCCAGCGGAAGGGAGCAGTTCTTC
NA	TRBJ2-5	17	TRBV12-3/TRBV12-4	many	CASSPNLDGLLAETQYF	TGTGCCAGCAGTCCGAACCTGGACGGCCTTCTGGCGGAGACCCAGTACTTC
TRBD1	TRBJ1-2	15	TRBV5-4	NA	CASSLSDRGSDGYTF	TGTGCCAGCAGCTTGTCTGACAGGGGATCGGATGGCTACACCTTC
NA	TRBJ2-7	15	TRBV4-1	many	CASSQDGPGPYEQYF	TGCGCCAGCAGCCAAGACGGGCCGGGCCCCTACGAGCAGTACTTC
TRBD2	TRBJ2-1	13	TRBV7-3	many	CASSLSRGNEQFF	TGTGCCAGCAGCTTATCGCGGGGGAATGAGCAGTTCTTC
TRBD2	TRBJ2-5	15	TRBV10-3	many	CAIRLADVPQETQYF	TGTGCCATCAGACTAGCGGATGTTCCACAAGAGACCCAGTACTTC
NA	TRBJ1-1	13	TRBV5-1	many	CASSLAGLTEAFF	TGCGCCAGCAGCTTGGCAGGGTTGACTGAAGCTTTCTTT
NA	TRBJ2-7	14	TRBV20-1	many	CSARDTQGGYEQYF	TGCAGTGCTAGAGATACCCAGGGGGGCTACGAGCAGTACTTC
NA	TRBJ2-5	16	TRBV7-2	many	CASSLILATVQETQYF	TGTGCCAGCAGCTTAATTCTAGCAACAGTCCAAGAGACCCAGTACTTC
NA	TRBJ1-2	13	TRBV11-2	many	CASSPGGSYGYTF	TGTGCCAGCAGCCCTGGGGGTTCTTATGGCTACACCTTC
TRBD1	TRBJ2-7	13	TRBV2	many	CATEDREVYEQYF	TGTGCCACCGAGGACAGGGAAGTTTACGAGCAGTACTTC
NA	TRBJ2-7	14	TRBV5-6	many	CASSLAEAPYEQYF	TGTGCCAGCAGCTTGGCAGAGGCCCCCTACGAGCAGTACTTC
NA	TRBJ2-7	15	TRBV27	many	CASSIGPGRDYEQYF	TGTGCCAGCAGTATAGGCCCGGGCAGAGACTACGAGCAGTACTTC
TRBD2	TRBJ2-3	13	TRBV7-9	many	CASGEAGKNTQYF	TGTGCCAGCGGAGAAGCGGGGAAAAATACGCAGTATTTT
TRBD2	TRBJ2-3	16	TRBV7-2	many	CASSLWGGRGTDTQYF	TGTGCCAGCAGCTTGTGGGGGGGGAGAGGGACAGATACGCAGTATTTT
NA	TRBJ1-5	14	TRBV6-6	many	CASRPAGSNQPQHF	TGTGCCAGCCGGCCCGCGGGGAGCAATCAGCCCCAGCATTTT
NA	TRBJ1-1	15	TRBV13	many	CASSLRVLENTEAFF	TGTGCCAGCAGTTTACGGGTCTTAGAGAACACTGAAGCTTTCTTT